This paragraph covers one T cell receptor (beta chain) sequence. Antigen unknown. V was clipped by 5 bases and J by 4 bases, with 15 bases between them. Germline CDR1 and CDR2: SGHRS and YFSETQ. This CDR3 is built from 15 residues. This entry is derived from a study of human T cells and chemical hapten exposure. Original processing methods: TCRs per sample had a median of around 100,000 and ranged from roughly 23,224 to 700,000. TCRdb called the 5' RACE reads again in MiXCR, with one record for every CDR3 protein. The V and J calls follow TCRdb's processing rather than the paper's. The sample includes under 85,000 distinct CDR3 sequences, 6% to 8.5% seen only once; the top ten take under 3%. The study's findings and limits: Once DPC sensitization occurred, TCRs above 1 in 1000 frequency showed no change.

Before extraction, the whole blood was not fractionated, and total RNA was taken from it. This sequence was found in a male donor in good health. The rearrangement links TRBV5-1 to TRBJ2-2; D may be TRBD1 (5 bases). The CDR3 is CASRTRQSGTGELFF. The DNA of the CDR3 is TGCGCCAGCAGGACTCGACAGTCAGGCACCGGGGAGCTGTTTTTT.